This T cell receptor (beta chain) was profiled in a study of liver allograft versus peripheral blood T cells (dated by TCRdb to about 2020). In terms of the full investigation: The study compared T cell receptor repertoires found within transplanted livers against repertoires in the peripheral blood of liver transplant recipients. Overall study outcomes, separate from this receptor: According to the report, the T cell receptor repertoires detected in peripheral blood were different from the repertoires found inside liver allografts.

These reads were obtained on an Illumina MiSeq. Using fastp at Q25 and MiXCR, TCRdb reprocessed the public reads and kept productive beta chains. Each entry is one CDR3 protein sequence, shown with its most common DNA and genes. The sample profile shows some 4,000 distinct CDR3 sequences; about a sixth of them were found once. The ten top clones hold over 20% of the sample. Of note for this clonotype: The specificity of this receptor is unknown. Within one base of it there is no much larger clone, and no base qualities were kept.

A distance of 13 bases separates the germline ends of V and J, which lose 3 bases and 8 bases respectively. CDR1 is given as DFQATT and CDR2 as SNEGSKA, both from the germline V gene (reference sequence). The CDR3 runs 12 amino acids, cysteine and phenylalanine included. The only DNA kept is the CDR3, 36 bases in frame from the first base. This clonotype originated in a human patient who had a liver transplant. It is possible that, after a transplant, some T cells come from the graft donor. Recombination linked TRBV20-1 to TRBJ1-2, and the D gene may be TRBD1, 6 bases matching. The nucleotide sequence reads as follows: TGCAGTGCTAGGACAGGTTCTAGCGGCTACACCTTC. It translates to CSARTGSSGYTF.